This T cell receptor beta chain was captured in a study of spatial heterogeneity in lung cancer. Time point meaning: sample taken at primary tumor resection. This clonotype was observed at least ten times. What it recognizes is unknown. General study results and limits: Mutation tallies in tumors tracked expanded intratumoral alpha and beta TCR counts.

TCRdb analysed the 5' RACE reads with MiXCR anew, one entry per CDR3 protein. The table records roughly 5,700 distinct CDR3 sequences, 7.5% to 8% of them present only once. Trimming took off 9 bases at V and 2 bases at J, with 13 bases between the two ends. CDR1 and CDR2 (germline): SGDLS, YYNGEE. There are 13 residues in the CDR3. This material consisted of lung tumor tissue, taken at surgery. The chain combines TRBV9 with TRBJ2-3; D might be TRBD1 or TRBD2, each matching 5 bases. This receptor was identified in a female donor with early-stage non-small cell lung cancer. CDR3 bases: TGTGCCACCGGCAAGGGACCCACAGATACGCAGTATTTT. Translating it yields CATGKGPTDTQYF. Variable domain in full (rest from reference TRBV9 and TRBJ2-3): DSGVTQTPKHLITATGQRVTLRCSPRSGDLSVYWYQQSLDQGLQFLIQYYNGEERAKGNILERFSAQQFPDLHSELNLSSLELGDSALYFCATGKGPTDTQYFGPGTRLTVL.